The 3 T cell receptor beta chains below were found in one sample sequenced in a study of blood T cells in healthy people across ages. A second about 7 to 12 cycle PCR used barcoded and J-beta primers. One entry per CDR3 protein, called by TCRdb with MiXCR from the 5' RACE reads. The data show 700,000 to 800,000 distinct CDR3 sequences, around 46% seen once. The sequencing sample was made of blood. These receptors were collected from a woman aged 55-69 years in good health.

The rearrangement uses TRBV20-1 and TRBJ2-5, with TRBD2 matching 13 bases. V was clipped by 1 base and J by 3 bases; unmatched bases: 8. Germline CDR1 DFQATT, CDR2 SNEGSKA (reference sequence). This CDR3 is 17 amino acids long. CDR3 in amino acids: CSARGTSGRGGEETQYF. The CDR3 DNA follows: TGCAGTGCTAGAGGGACTAGCGGGAGAGGGGGAGAAGAGACCCAGTACTTC.

The rearrangement links TRBV10-3 to TRBJ2-7; weak D call: TRBD2 (6 bases). V was pared by 0 bases and J by 7 bases, with 10 bases between. This CDR3 contains 13 residues. Germline lookup yields CDR1 ENHRY and CDR2 SYGVKD. The DNA for the CDR3 is TGTGCCATCAGTGAGTCGCCCGGAGGGGAGCAGTACTTC. This codes for CAISESPGGEQYF.

This clonotype showed up just a few times. V gene TRBV7-3 combines with J gene TRBJ1-2; D may be TRBD1 (5 bases). This CDR3 has 17 residues. Trimming stripped 1 base from V and 5 bases from J, with 20 bases between. Per germline, CDR1 SGHTA and CDR2 FQGTGA. CDR3 region: CASSLIPGAGDIYGYTF. In DNA form, the CDR3 reads TGTGCCAGCAGCTTAATCCCCGGGGCGGGCGACATTTATGGCTACACCTTC.